This T cell receptor beta chain derives from a study of neurological immune-mediated disorders. Study conclusions and caveats: None of the CDR3 amino acid sequences found in expanded clones was shared across subjects. This suggests that the TCR-beta repertoires were private in all groups.

Unsorted libraries were generated from 2 million PBMCs held at -80 degrees C. Losses at the gene ends were 4 bases for V and 7 bases for J; bases not matched to a gene: 7. CDR1 and CDR2 from the germline V gene are SGHTA and FQGNSA. The CDR3 is made up of 15 amino acids. Template-switch 5'RACE cDNA synthesis added a 10-nucleotide unique molecular identifier. TCRdb reprocessed the 5' RACE reads with MiXCR, giving one entry per CDR3 protein. The repertoire holds 35,000 to 40,000 distinct CDR3 sequences, with 2.5% as singletons. This clonotype was picked up many times. The target antigen is unknown. The genes are TRBV7-2 and TRBJ2-3; 11 bases are a match to TRBD2. The source material was PBMCs. This receptor was taken from a man aged 45 to 65 with multiple sclerosis. The CDR3: CASSSGLAGSHTQYF. The CDR3 DNA is TGTGCCAGCAGCTCAGGACTAGCGGGTTCACATACGCAGTATTTT.